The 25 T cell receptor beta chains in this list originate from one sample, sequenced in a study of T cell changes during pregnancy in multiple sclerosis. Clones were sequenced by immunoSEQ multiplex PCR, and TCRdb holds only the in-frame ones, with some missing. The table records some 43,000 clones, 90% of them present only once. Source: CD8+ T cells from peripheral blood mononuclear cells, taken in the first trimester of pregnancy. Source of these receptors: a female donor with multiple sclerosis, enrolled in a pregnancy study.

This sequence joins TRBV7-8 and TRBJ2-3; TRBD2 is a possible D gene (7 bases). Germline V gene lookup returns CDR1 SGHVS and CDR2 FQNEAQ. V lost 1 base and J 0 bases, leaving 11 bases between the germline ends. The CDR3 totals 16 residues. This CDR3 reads CASSLGGGGSTDTQYF. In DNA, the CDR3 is TGTGCCAGCAGCTTAGGGGGAGGGGGGAGCACAGATACGCAGTATTTT. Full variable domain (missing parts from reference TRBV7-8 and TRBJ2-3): GAGVSQSPRYKVAKRGQDVALRCDPISGHVSLFWYQQALGQGPEFLTYFQNEAQLDKSGLPSDRFFAERPEGSVSTLKIQRTQQEDSAVYLCASSLGGGGSTDTQYFGPGTRLTVL.

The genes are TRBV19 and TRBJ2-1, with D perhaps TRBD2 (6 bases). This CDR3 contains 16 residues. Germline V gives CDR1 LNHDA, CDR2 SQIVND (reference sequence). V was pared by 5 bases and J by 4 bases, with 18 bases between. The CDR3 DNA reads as TGTGCCAGTAGTGGGGACTTAGCAGTTGTTTACAATGAGCAGTTCTTC. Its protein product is CASSGDLAVVYNEQFF.

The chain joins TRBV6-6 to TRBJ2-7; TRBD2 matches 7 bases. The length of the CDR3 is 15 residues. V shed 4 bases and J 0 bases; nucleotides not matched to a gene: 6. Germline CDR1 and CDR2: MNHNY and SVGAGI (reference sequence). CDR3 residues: CASSFDASGSYEQYF. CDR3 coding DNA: TGTGCCAGCAGTTTTGATGCTAGCGGCTCCTACGAGCAGTACTTC.

The CDR3 sequence: CASRMGTDNEQFF. The CDR3, as DNA: TGTGCCAGCAGAATGGGGACAGACAATGAGCAGTTCTTC. This chain uses TRBV7-2 with TRBJ2-1; 7 nucleotides align to TRBD1. CDR1 is SGHTA, CDR2 FQGNSA, per germline. The CDR3 is made up of 13 amino acids. V was clipped by 6 bases and J by 5 bases; unmatched bases: 4.

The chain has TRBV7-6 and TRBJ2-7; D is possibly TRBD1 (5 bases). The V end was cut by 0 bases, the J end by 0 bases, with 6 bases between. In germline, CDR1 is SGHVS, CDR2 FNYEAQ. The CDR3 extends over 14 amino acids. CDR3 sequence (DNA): TGTGCCAGCAGCTTAGCGGGGCCCTCCTACGAGCAGTACTTC. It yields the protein CASSLAGPSYEQYF.

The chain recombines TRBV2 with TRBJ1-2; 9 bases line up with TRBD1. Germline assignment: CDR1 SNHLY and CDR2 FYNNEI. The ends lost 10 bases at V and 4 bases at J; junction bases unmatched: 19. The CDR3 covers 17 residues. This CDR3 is CATRQGGTLLSFYGYTF. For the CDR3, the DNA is TGTGCCACCAGACAGGGGGGCACTCTGCTTTCATTCTATGGCTACACCTTC.

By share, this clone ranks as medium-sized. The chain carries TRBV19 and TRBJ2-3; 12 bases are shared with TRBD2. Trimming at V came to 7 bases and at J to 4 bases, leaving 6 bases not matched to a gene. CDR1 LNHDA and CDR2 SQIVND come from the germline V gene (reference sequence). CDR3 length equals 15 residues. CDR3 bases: TGTGCCAGTACCATCGGACTAGCGGGATCAGATACGCAGTATTTT. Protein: CASTIGLAGSDTQYF.

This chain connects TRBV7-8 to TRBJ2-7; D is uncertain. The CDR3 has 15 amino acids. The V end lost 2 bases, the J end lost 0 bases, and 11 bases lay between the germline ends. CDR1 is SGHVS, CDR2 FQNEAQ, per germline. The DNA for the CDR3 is TGTGCCAGCAGCTTAATTCCTCGGAGCTCCTACGAGCAGTACTTC. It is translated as CASSLIPRSSYEQYF.

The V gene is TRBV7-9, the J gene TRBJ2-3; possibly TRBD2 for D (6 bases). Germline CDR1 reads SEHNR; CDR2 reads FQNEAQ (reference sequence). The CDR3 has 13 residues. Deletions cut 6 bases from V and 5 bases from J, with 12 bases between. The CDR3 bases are TGTGCCAGCAGGGCTCGACTAGTAGATACGCAGTATTTT. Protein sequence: CASRARLVDTQYF.

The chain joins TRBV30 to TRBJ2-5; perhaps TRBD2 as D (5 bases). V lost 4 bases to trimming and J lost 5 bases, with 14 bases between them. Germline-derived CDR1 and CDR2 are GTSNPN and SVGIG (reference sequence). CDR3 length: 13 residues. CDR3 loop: CAWNTPGSETQYF. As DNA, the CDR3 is TGTGCCTGGAATACCCCGGGGTCGGAGACCCAGTACTTC.

The CDR3 DNA sequence: TGTGCCAGCAGCCCTCACAGGGGAATGGGGTTAGGTGGCTACACCTTC. The encoded protein is CASSPHRGMGLGGYTF. The chain links TRBV9 to TRBJ1-2; 7 bases map to TRBD1. CDR1 and CDR2 (germline): SGDLS, YYNGEE. V dropped 4 bases and J dropped 7; count of bases not matched to a gene: 16. CDR3 size: 16 residues.

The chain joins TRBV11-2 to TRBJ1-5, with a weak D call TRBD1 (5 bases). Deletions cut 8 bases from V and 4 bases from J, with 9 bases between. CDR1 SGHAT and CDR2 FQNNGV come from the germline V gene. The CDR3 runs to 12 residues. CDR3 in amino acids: CASGHPNQPQHF. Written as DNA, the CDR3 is TGTGCCAGCGGACATCCGAATCAGCCCCAGCATTTT.

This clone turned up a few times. Written as DNA, the CDR3 is TGTGCCAGCACCCTCGAACGGGATGAGCAGTTCTTC. The encoded protein is CASTLERDEQFF. The V call is TRBV7-9, the J call TRBJ2-1; D not resolved. The CDR3 runs 12 residues. The germline CDR1 and CDR2 sequences are SEHNR and FQNEAQ (reference sequence). Trimming pared 7 bases from V and 8 bases from J, leaving 12 bases between.

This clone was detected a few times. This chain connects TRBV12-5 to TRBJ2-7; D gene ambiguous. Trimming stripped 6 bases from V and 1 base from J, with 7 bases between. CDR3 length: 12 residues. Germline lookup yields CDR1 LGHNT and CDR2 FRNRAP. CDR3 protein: CASGRASYEQYF. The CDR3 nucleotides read TGTGCTAGTGGCCGAGCTTCCTACGAGCAGTACTTC. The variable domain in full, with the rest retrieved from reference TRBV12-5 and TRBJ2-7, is DARVTQTPRHKVTEMGQEVTMRCQPILGHNTVFWYRQTMMQGLELLAYFRNRAPLDDSGMPKDRFSAEMPDATLATLKIQPSEPRDSAVYFCASGRASYEQYFGPGTRLTVT.

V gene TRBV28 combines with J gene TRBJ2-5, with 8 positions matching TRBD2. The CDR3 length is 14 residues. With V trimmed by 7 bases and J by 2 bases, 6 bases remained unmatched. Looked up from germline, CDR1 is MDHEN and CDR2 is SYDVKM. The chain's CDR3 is CASKVSGIQETQYF. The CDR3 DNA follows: TGTGCCAGCAAAGTTAGCGGGATTCAAGAGACCCAGTACTTC.

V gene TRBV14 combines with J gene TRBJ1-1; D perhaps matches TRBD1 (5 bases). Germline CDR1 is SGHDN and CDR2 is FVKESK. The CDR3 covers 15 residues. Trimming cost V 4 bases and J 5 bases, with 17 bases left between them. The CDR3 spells CASSLHFGGLTEAFF. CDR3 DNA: TGTGCCAGCAGCCTCCACTTCGGGGGTCTGACTGAAGCTTTCTTT.

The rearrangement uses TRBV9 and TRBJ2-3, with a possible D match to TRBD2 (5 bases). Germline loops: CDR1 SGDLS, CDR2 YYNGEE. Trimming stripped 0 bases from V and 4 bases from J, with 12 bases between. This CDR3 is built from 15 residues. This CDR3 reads CASSVDGRPSDTQYF. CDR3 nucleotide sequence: TGTGCCAGCAGCGTAGATGGGAGACCTTCAGATACGCAGTATTTT.

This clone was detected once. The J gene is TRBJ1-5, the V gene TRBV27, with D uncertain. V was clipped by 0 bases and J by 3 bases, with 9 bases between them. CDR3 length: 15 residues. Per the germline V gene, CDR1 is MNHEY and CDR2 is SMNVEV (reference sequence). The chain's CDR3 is CASSLSGGFNQPQHF. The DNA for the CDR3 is TGTGCCAGCAGTTTATCAGGAGGGTTCAATCAGCCCCAGCATTTT.

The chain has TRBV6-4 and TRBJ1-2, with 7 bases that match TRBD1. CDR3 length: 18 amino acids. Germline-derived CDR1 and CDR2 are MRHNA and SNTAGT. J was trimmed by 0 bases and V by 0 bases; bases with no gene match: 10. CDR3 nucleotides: TGTGCCAGCAGTGACTCGTTCATCAGGGGGGACACTAACTATGGCTACACCTTC. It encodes CASSDSFIRGDTNYGYTF.

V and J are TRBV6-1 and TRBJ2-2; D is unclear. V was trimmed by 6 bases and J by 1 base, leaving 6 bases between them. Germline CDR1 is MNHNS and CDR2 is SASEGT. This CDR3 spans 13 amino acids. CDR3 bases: TGTGCCAGCAGCCTACTGAACACCGGGGAGCTGTTTTTT. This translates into CASSLLNTGELFF.

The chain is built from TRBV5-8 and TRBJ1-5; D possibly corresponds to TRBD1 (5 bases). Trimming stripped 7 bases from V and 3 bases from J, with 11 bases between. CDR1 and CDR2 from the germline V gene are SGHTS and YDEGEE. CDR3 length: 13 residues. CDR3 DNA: TGTGCCAGCGACAGTAAAAACAATCAGCCCCAGCATTTT. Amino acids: CASDSKNNQPQHF.

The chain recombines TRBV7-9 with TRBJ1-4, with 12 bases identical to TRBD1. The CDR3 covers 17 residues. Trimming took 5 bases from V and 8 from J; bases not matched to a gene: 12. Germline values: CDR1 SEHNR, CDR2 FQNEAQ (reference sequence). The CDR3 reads CASSASGTGGLEEKLFF. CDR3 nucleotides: TGTGCCAGCAGCGCTTCCGGGACAGGGGGCTTAGAGGAAAAACTGTTTTTT.

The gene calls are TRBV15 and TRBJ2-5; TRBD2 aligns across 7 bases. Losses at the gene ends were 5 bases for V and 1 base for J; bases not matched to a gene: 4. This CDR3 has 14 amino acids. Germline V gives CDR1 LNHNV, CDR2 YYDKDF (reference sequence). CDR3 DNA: TGTGCCACCAGCGCGGGAGAGGGCCAAGAGACCCAGTACTTC. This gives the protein CATSAGEGQETQYF. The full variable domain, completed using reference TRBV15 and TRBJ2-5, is DAMVIQNPRYQVTQFGKPVTLSCSQTLNHNVMYWYQQKSSQAPKLLFHYYDKDFNNEADTPDNFQSRRPNTSFCFLDIRSPGLGDTAMYLCATSAGEGQETQYFGPGTRLLVL.

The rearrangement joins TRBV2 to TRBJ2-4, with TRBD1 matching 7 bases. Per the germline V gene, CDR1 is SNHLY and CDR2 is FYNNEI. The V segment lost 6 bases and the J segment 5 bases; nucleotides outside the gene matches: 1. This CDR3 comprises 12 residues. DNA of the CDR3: TGTGCCAGCAGCGACAGGGAAAACATTCAGTACTTC. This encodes CASSDRENIQYF.

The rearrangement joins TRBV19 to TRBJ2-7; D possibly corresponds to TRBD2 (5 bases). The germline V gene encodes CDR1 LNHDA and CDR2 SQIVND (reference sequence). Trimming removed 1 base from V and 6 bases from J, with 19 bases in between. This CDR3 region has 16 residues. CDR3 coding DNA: TGTGCCAGTAGTATAGGGACTTCGAGTTTTTTCGCCGAGCAGTACTTC. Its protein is CASSIGTSSFFAEQYF. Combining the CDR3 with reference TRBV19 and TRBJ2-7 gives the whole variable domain DGGITQSPKYLFRKEGQNVTLSCEQNLNHDAMYWYRQDPGQGLRLIYYSQIVNDFQKGDIAEGYSVSREKKESFPLTVTSAQKNPTAFYLCASSIGTSSFFAEQYFGPGTRLTVT.